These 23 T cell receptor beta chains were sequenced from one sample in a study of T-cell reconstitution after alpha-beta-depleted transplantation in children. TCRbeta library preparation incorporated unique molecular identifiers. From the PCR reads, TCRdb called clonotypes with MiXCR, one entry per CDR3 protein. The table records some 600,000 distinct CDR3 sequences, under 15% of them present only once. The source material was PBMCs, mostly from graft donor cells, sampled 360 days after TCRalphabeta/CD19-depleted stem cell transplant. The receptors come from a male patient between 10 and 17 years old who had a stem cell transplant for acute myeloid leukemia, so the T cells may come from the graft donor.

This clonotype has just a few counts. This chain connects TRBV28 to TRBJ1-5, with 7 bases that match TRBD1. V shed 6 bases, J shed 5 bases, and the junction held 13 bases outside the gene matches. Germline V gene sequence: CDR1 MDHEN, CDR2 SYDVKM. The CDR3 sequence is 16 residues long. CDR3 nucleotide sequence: TGTGCCAGCAGAGTCCCCCTCCCAGGGGGTGATCAGCCCCAGCATTTT. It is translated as CASRVPLPGGDQPQHF.

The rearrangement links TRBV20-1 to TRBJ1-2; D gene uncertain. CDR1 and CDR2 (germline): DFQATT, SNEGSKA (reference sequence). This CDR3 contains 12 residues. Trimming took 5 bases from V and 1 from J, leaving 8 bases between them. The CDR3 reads CSASGFNYGYTF. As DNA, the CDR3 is TGCAGTGCTTCTGGGTTTAACTATGGCTACACCTTC.

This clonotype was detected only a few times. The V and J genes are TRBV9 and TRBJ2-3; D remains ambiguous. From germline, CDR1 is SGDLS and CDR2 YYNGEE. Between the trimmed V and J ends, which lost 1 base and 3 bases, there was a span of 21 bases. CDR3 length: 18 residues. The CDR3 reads CASSVSTAVRPTTDTQYF. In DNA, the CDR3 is TGTGCCAGCAGCGTAAGCACGGCAGTCCGTCCTACTACAGATACGCAGTATTTT. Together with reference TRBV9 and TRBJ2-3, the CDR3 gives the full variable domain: DSGVTQTPKHLITATGQRVTLRCSPRSGDLSVYWYQQSLDQGLQFLIQYYNGEERAKGNILERFSAQQFPDLHSELNLSSLELGDSALYFCASSVSTAVRPTTDTQYFGPGTRLTVL.

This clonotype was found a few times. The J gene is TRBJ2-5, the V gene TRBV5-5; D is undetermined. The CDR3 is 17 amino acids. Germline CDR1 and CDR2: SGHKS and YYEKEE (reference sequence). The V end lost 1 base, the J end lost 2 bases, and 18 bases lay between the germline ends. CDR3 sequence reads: CASSLWPRTLHQETQYF. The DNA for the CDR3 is TGTGCCAGCAGCTTGTGGCCCAGGACGTTACATCAAGAGACCCAGTACTTC.

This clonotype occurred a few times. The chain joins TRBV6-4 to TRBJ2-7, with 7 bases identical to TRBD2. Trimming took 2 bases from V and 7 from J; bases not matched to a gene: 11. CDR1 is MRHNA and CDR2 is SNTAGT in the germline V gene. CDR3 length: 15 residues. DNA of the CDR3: TGTGCCAGCAGTGACAACCTAGCGGTCCTTGAAGAGCAGTACTTC. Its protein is CASSDNLAVLEEQYF.

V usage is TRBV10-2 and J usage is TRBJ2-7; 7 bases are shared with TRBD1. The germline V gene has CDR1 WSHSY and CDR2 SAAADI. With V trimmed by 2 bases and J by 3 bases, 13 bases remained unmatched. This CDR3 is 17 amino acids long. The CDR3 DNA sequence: TGCGCCAGCAGTGAGGTTCAGGGGGTCCCCCTTCGCTACGAGCAGTACTTC. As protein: CASSEVQGVPLRYEQYF.

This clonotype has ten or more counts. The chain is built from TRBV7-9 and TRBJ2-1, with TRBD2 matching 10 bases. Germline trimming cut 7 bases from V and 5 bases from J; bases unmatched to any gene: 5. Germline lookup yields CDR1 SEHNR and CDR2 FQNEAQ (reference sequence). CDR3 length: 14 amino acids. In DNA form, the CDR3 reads TGTGCCAGCAAAACTAGCGGGATTGACAATGAGCAGTTCTTC. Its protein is CASKTSGIDNEQFF.

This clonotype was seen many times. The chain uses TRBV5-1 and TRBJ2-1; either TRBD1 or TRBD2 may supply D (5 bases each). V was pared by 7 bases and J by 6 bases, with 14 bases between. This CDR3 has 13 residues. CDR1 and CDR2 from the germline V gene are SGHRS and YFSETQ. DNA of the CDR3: TGCGCCAGCCGAGGGGCGATTGTCAATGAGCAGTTCTTC. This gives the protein CASRGAIVNEQFF.

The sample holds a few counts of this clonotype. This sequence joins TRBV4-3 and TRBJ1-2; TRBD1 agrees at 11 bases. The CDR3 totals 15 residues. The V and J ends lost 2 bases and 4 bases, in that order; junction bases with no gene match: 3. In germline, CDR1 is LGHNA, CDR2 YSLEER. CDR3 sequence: CASSQWTGGIYGYTF. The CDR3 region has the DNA TGCGCCAGCAGCCAATGGACAGGGGGCATCTATGGCTACACCTTC.

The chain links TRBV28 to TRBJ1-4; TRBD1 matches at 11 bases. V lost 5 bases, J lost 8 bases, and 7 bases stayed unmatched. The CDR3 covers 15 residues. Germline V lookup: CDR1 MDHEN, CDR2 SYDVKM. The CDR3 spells CASSPPGQGEEKLFF. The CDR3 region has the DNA TGTGCCAGCAGTCCCCCGGGACAGGGGGAGGAAAAACTGTTTTTT.

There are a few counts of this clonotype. The CDR3 here is CASAGQGYNEQFF. CDR3 nucleotides: TGTGCCAGCGCTGGACAGGGCTACAATGAGCAGTTCTTC. V gene TRBV18 combines with J gene TRBJ2-1, with 8 nucleotides matching TRBD1. Germline loops: CDR1 KGHSH, CDR2 LQKENI. V shed 8 bases, J shed 3 bases, and the junction held 3 bases outside the gene matches. The CDR3 consists of 13 residues.

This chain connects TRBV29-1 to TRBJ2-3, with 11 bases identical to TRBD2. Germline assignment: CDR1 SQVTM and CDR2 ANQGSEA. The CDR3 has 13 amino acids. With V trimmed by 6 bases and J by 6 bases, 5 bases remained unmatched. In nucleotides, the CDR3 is TGCAGCGTCCCGGGACTAGCGGTGGATACGCAGTATTTT. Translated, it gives CSVPGLAVDTQYF.

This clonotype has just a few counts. The DNA of the CDR3 is TGCAGTGCTAGAGAGGGAGCACGCGGGAGGGCCCGGAATGAGCAGTTCTTC. Its protein product is CSAREGARGRARNEQFF. The J gene is TRBJ2-1, the V gene TRBV20-1, with 9 bases lining up with TRBD2. CDR1 and CDR2 from the germline V gene are DFQATT and SNEGSKA (reference sequence). The CDR3 contains 17 residues. The junction had 13 bases not matched to a gene; V was cut back by 0 bases and J by 7 bases.

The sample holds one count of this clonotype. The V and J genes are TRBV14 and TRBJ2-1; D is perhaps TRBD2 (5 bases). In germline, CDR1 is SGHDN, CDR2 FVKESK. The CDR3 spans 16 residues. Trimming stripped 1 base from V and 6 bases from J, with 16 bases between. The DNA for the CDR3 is TGTGCCAGCAGCCAAGGCGTGGAGGCATTGGGCAATGAGCAGTTCTTC. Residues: CASSQGVEALGNEQFF.

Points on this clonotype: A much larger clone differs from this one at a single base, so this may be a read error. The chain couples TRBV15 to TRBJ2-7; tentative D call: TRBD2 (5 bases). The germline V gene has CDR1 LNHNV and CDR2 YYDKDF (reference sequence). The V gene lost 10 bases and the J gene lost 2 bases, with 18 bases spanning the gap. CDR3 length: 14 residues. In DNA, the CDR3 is TGTGCCATTAACCGGGATATGCCCCCCTACGAGCAGTACTTC. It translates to CAINRDMPPYEQYF.

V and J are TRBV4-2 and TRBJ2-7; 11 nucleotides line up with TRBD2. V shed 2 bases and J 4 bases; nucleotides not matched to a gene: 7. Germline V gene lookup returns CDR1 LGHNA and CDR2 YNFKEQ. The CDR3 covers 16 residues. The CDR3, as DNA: TGTGCCAGCAGCCAACCCGGGACTAGCGGTACATACGAGCAGTACTTC. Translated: CASSQPGTSGTYEQYF.

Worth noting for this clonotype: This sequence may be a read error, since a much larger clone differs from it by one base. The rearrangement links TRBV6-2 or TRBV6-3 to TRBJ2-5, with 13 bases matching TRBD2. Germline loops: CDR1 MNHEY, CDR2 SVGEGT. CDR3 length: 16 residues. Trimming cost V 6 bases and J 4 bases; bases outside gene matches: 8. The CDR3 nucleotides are TGTGCCAGCAGCCACAGGACTAGCGGGAGACGAGAGACCCAGTACTTC. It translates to CASSHRTSGRRETQYF.

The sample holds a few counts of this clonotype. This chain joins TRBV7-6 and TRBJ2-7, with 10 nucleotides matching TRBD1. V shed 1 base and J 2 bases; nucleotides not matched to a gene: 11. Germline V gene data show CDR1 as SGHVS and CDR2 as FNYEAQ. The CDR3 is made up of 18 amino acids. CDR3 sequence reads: CASSLVSGETGGTYEQYF. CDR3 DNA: TGTGCCAGCAGCTTAGTTAGCGGGGAGACAGGGGGCACCTACGAGCAGTACTTC.

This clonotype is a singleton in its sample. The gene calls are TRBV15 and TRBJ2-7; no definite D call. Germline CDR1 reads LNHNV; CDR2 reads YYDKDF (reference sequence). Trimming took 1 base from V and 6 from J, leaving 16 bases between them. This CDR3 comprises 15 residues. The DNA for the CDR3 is TGTGCCACCAGCAGAGTATCAAGATTCGGTGGCGAGCAGTACTTC. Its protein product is CATSRVSRFGGEQYF.

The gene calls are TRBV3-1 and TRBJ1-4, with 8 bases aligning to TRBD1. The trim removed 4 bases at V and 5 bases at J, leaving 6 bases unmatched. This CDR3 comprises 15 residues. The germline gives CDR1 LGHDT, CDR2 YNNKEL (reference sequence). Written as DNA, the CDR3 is TGTGCCAGCAGCCCGGTACAGGGGGAGAATGAAAAACTGTTTTTT. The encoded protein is CASSPVQGENEKLFF.

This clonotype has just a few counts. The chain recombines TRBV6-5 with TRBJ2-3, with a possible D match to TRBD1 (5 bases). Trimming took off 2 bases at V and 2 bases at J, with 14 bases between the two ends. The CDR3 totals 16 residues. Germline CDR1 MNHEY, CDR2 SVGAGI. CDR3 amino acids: CASSYHPRAPTDTQYF. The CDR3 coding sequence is TGTGCCAGCAGTTACCACCCCAGGGCCCCCACAGATACGCAGTATTTT.

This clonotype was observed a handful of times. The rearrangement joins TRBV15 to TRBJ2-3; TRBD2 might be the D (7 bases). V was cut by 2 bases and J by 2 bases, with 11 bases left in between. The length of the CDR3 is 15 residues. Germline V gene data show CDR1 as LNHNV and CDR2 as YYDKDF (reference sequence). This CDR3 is CATSRRAGATDTQYF. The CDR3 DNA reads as TGTGCCACCAGCAGACGGGCGGGGGCCACAGATACGCAGTATTTT.

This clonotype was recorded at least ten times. The CDR3 protein is CASSQDIQGPYNEQFF. The CDR3 DNA follows: TGTGCCAGCAGCCAAGATATACAGGGACCTTACAATGAGCAGTTCTTC. The chain is built from TRBV3-1 and TRBJ2-1; D possibly corresponds to TRBD1 (6 bases). V lost 0 bases to trimming and J lost 4 bases, with 13 bases between them. The germline gives CDR1 LGHDT, CDR2 YNNKEL (reference sequence). This CDR3 spans 16 amino acids.